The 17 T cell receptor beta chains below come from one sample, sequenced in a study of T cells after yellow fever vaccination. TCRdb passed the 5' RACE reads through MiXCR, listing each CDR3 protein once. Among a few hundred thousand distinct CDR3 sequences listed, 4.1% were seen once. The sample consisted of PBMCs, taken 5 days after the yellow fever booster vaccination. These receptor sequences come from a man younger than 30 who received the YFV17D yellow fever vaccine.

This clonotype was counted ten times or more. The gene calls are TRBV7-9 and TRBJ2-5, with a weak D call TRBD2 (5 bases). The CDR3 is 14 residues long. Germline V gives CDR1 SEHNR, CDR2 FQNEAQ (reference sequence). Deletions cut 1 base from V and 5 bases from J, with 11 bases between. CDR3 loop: CASSLDPGVETQYF. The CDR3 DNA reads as TGTGCCAGCAGCTTAGACCCCGGGGTGGAGACCCAGTACTTC. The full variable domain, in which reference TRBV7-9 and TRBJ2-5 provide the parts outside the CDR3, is DTGVSQNPRHKITKRGQNVTFRCDPISEHNRLYWYRQTLGQGPEFLTYFQNEAQLEKSRLLSDRFSAERPKGSFSTLEIQRTEQGDSAMYLCASSLDPGVETQYFGPGTRLLVL.

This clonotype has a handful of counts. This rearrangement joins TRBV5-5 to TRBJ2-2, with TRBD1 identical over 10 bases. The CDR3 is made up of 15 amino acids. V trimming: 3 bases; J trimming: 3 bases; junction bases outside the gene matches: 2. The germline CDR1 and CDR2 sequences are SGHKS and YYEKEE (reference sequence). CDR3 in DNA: TGTGCCAGCAGCTGGGGACAGGGGTACACCGGGGAGCTGTTTTTT. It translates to CASSWGQGYTGELFF.

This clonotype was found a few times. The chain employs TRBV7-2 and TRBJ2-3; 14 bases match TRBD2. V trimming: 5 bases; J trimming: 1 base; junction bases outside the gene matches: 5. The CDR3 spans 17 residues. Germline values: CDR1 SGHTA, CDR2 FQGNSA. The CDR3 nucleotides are TGTGCCAGCAGCCTGACTAGCGGGGGGGGTGGCACAGATACGCAGTATTTT. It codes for CASSLTSGGGGTDTQYF.

The CDR3 loop is CASTPGQGAEETQYF. CDR3 sequence (DNA): TGTGCCAGCACCCCCGGACAGGGGGCCGAGGAGACCCAGTACTTC. V is TRBV6-1 and J is TRBJ2-5; 11 bases line up with TRBD1. CDR1 MNHNS and CDR2 SASEGT come from the germline V gene. The CDR3 has 15 residues. After removal of 7 bases from V and 5 bases from J, the junction contained 9 bases not matched to a gene.

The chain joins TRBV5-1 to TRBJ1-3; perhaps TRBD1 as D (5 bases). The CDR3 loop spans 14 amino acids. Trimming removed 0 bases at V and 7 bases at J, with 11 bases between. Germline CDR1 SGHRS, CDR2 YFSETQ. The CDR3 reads CASSLGQSENTIYF. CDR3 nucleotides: TGCGCCAGCAGCTTGGGACAGAGCGAGAACACCATATATTTT.

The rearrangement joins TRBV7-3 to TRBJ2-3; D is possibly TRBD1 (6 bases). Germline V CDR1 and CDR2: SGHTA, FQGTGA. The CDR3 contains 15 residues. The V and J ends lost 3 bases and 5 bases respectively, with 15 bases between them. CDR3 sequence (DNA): TGTGCCAGCAGCTTCTTACCAGGGGCCGGAGATACGCAGTATTTT. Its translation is CASSFLPGAGDTQYF.

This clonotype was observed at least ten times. CDR3: CASRRTGDYEQYV. The CDR3 bases are TGTGCCAGCCGACGGACAGGGGACTACGAGCAGTACGTC. The chain carries TRBV6-5 and TRBJ2-7, with 9 bases matching TRBD1. The CDR3 contains 13 residues. V trimming: 8 bases; J trimming: 3 bases; junction bases outside the gene matches: 5. CDR1 and CDR2 from the germline V gene are MNHEY and SVGAGI.

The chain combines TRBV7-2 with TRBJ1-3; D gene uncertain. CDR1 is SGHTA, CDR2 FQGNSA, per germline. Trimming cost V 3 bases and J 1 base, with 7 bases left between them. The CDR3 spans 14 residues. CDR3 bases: TGTGCCAGCAGCTTGGCAAAGTCTGGAAACACCATATATTTT. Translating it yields CASSLAKSGNTIYF.

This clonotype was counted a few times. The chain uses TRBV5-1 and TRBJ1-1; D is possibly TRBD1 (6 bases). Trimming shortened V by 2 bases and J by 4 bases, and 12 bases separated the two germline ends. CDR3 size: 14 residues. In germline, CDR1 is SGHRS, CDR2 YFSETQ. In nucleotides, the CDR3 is TGCGCCAGCAGCTTTAATACAGGGAGCACTGAAGCTTTCTTT. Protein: CASSFNTGSTEAFF.

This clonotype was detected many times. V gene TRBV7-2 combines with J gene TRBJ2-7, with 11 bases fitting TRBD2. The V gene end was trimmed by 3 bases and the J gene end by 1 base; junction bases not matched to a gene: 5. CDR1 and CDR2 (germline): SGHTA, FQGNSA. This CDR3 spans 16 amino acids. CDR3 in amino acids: CASSFGLAGSSYEQYF. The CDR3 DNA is TGTGCCAGCAGCTTCGGACTAGCGGGCTCGTCCTACGAGCAGTACTTC.

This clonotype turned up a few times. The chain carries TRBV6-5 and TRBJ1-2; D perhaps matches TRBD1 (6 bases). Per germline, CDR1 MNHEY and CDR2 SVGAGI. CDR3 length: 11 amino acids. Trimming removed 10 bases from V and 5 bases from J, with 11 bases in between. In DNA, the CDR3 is TGTGCCACCAATACAGGGTATGGCTACACCTTC. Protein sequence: CATNTGYGYTF.

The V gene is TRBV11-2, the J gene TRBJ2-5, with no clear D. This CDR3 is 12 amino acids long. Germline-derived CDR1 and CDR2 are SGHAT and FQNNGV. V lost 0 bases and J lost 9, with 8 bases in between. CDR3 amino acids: CASSLDLGPQYF. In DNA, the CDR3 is TGTGCCAGCAGCTTAGACCTAGGCCCCCAGTACTTC.

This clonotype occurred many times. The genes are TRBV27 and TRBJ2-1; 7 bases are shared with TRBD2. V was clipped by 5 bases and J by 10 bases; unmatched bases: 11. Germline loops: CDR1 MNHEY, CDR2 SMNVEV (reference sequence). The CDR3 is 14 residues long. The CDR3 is CASSGLGPPGEQFF. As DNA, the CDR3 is TGTGCCAGCAGTGGACTAGGTCCCCCCGGCGAGCAGTTCTTC.

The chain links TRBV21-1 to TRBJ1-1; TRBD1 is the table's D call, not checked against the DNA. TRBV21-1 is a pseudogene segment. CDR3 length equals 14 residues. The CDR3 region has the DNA TGTGCCAGCGGACTCACGACAGGGGTGACTGAAGCTTTCTTT. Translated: CASGLTTGVTEAFF.

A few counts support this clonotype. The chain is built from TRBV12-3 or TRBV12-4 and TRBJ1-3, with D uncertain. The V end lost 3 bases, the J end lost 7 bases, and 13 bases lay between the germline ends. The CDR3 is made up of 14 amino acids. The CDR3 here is CASSFGMLTNTIYF. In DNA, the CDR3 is TGTGCCAGCAGTTTTGGCATGTTAACGAACACCATATATTTT.

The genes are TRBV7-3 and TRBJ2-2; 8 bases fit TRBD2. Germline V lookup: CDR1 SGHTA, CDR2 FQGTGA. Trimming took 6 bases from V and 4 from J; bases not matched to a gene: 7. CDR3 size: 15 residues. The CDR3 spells CASSWTSSGTGELFF. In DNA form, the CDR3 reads TGTGCCAGCAGTTGGACTAGCTCTGGCACCGGGGAGCTGTTTTTT.

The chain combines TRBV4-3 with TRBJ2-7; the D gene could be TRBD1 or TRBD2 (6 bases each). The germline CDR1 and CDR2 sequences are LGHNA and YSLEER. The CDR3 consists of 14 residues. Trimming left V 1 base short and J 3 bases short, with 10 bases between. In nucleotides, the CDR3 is TGCGCCAGCAGCCAAGGAAGGGGGGACTACGAGCAGTACTTC. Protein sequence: CASSQGRGDYEQYF.